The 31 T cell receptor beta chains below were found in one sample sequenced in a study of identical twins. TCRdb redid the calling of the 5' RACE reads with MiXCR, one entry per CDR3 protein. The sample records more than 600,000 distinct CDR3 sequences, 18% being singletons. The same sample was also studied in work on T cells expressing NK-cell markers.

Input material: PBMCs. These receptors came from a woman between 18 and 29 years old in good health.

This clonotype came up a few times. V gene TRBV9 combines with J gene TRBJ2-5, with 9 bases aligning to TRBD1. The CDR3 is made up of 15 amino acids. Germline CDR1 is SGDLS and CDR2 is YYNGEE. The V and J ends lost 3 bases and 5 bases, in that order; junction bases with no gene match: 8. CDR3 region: CASSGSHRGLETQYF. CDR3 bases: TGTGCCAGCAGCGGATCGCACAGGGGGCTGGAGACCCAGTACTTC. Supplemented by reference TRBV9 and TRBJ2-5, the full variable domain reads DSGVTQTPKHLITATGQRVTLRCSPRSGDLSVYWYQQSLDQGLQFLIQYYNGEERAKGNILERFSAQQFPDLHSELNLSSLELGDSALYFCASSGSHRGLETQYFGPGTRLLVL.

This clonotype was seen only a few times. CDR3 region: CSAKLAGRNEQFF. The CDR3 DNA reads TGCAGCGCAAAATTAGCGGGAAGGAATGAGCAGTTCTTC. This chain connects TRBV29-1 to TRBJ2-1; 8 bases fit TRBD2. V lost 7 bases to trimming and J lost 7 bases; unmatched junction nucleotides: 9. From germline, CDR1 is SQVTM and CDR2 ANQGSEA. This CDR3 spans 13 amino acids.

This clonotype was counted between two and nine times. CDR3 in DNA: TGTGCCAGCAGCCAACAACCTCTCCCCGGGCCCTACGAGCAGTACTTC. Protein product: CASSQQPLPGPYEQYF. The chain joins TRBV3-1 to TRBJ2-7; D uncertain. The germline gives CDR1 LGHDT, CDR2 YNNKEL (reference sequence). The CDR3 totals 16 residues. The V end lost 2 bases, the J end lost 2 bases, and 16 bases lay between the germline ends.

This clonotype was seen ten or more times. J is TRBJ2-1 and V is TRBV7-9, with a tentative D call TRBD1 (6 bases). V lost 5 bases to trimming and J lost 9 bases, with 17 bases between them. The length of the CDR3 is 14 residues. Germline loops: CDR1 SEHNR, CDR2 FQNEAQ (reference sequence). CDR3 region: CASSPGARGGEQFF. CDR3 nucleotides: TGTGCCAGCAGCCCAGGGGCCCGGGGTGGTGAGCAGTTCTTC. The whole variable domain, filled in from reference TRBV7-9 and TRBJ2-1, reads DTGVSQNPRHKITKRGQNVTFRCDPISEHNRLYWYRQTLGQGPEFLTYFQNEAQLEKSRLLSDRFSAERPKGSFSTLEIQRTEQGDSAMYLCASSPGARGGEQFFGPGTRLTVL.

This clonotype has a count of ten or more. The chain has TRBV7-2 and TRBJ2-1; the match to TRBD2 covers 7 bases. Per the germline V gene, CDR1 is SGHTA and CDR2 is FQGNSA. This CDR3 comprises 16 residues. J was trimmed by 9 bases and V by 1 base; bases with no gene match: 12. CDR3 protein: CASSLGGRGRATEQFF. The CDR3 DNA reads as TGTGCCAGCAGCTTAGGAGGTCGGGGGAGGGCCACTGAGCAGTTCTTC.

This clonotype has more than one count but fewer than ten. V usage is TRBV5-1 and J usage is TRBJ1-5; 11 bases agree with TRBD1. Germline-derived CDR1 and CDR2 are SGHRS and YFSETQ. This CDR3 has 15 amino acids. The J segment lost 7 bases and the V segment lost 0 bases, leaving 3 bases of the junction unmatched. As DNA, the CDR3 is TGCGCCAGCAGCTTGGGGACAGGGGGCGGGCAGCCCCAGCATTTT. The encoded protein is CASSLGTGGGQPQHF.

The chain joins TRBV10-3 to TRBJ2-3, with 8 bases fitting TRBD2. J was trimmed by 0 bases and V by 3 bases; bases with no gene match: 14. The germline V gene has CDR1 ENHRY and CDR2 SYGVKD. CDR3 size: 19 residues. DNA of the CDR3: TGTGCCATCAGTGACCCATCACCTTCTACTAGCGGAAGCACAGATACGCAGTATTTT. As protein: CAISDPSPSTSGSTDTQYF.

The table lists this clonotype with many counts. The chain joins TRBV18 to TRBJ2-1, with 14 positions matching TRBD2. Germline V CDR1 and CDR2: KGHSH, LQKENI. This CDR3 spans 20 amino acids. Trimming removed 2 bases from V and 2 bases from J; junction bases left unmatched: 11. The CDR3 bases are TGTGCCAGCTCACCAGGAGGACTAGCGGGAGGTTGGGTCCCCTACAATGAGCAGTTCTTC. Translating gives CASSPGGLAGGWVPYNEQFF. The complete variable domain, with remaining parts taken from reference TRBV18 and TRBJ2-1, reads NAGVMQNPRHLVRRRGQEARLRCSPMKGHSHVYWYRQLPEEGLKFMVYLQKENIIDESGMPKERFSAEFPKEGPSILRIQQVVRGDSAAYFCASSPGGLAGGWVPYNEQFFGPGTRLTVL.

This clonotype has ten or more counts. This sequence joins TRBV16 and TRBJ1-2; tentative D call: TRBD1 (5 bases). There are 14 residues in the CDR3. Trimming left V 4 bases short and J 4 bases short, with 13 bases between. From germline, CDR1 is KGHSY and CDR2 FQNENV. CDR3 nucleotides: TGTGCCAGCAGCCGGGACGGAAGGGGCTATGGCTACACCTTC. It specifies CASSRDGRGYGYTF.

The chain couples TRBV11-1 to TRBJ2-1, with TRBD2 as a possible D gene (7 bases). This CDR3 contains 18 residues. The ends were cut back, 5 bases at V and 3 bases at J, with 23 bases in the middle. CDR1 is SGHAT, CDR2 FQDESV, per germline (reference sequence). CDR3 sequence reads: CASSATYGGAKHYNEQFF. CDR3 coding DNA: TGTGCCAGCAGCGCGACGTATGGGGGGGCAAAACACTACAATGAGCAGTTCTTC.

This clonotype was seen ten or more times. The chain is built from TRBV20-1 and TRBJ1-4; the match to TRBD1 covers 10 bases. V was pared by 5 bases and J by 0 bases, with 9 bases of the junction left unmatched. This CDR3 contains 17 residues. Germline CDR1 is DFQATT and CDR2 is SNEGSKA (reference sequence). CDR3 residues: CSAQTGGEGATNEKLFF. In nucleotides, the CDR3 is TGCAGTGCTCAGACAGGGGGCGAGGGTGCAACTAATGAAAAACTGTTTTTT.

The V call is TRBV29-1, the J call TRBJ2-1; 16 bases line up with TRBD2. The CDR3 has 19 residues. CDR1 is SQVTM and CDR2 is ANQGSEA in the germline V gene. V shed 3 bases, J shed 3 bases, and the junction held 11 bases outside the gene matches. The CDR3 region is CSVDGTSGGESFNYNEQFF. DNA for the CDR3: TGCAGCGTTGACGGGACTAGCGGGGGGGAAAGTTTTAACTACAATGAGCAGTTCTTC.

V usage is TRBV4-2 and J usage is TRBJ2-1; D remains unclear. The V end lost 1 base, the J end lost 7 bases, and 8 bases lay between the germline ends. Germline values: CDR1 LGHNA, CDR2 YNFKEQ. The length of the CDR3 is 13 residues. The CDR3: CASSQGGSNEQFF. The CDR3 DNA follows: TGTGCCAGCAGCCAAGGGGGTTCTAATGAGCAGTTCTTC.

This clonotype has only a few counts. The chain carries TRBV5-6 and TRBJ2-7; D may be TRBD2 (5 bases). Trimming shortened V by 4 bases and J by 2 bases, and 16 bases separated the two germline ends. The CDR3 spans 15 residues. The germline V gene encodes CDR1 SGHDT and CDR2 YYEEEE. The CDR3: CASSTSRTGTYEQYF. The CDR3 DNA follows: TGTGCCAGCAGCACTTCCCGGACGGGGACCTACGAGCAGTACTTC.

The CDR3 loop is CASSPDRAGNQPQHF. CDR3 DNA sequence: TGTGCCAGCAGCCCGGACAGGGCAGGCAATCAGCCCCAGCATTTT. The genes are TRBV7-6 and TRBJ1-5, with 8 nucleotides matching TRBD1. Germline V gene sequence: CDR1 SGHVS, CDR2 FNYEAQ. The CDR3 runs to 15 residues. V shed 5 bases, J shed 2 bases, and the junction held 5 bases outside the gene matches.

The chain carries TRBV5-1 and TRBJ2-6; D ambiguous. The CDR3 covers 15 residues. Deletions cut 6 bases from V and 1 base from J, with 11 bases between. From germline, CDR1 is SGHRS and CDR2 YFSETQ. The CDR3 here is CASTTILSGANVLTF. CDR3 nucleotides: TGCGCCAGCACAACAATTTTGTCTGGGGCCAACGTCCTGACTTTC. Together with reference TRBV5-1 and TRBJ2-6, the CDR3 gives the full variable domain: KAGVTQTPRYLIKTRGQQVTLSCSPISGHRSVSWYQQTPGQGLQFLFEYFSETQRNKGNFPGRFSGRQFSNSRSEMNVSTLELGDSALYLCASTTILSGANVLTFGAGSRLTVL.

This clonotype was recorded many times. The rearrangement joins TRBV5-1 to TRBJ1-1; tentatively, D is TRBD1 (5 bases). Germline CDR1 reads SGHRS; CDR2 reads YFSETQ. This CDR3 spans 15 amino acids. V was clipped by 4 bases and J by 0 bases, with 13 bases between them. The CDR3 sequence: CASSVGPQLNTEAFF. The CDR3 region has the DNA TGCGCCAGCAGCGTGGGACCTCAGCTGAACACTGAAGCTTTCTTT.

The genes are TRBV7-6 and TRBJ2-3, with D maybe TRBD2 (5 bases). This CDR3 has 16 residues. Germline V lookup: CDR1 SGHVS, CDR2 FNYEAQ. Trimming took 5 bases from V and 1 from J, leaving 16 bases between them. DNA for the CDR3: TGTGCCAGCAGCACATTAACGGGGAAGGGCACAGATACGCAGTATTTT. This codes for CASSTLTGKGTDTQYF. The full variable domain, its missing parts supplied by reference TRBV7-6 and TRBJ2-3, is GAGVSQSPRYKVTKRGQDVALRCDPISGHVSLYWYRQALGQGPEFLTYFNYEAQQDKSGLPNDRFSAERPEGSISTLTIQRTEQRDSAMYRCASSTLTGKGTDTQYFGPGTRLTVL.

DNA of the CDR3: TGTGCCAGCAGGGCGGGAGCAACAGATACGCAGTATTTT. It encodes CASRAGATDTQYF. J is TRBJ2-3 and V is TRBV6-1; 7 bases fit TRBD2. The CDR3 totals 13 residues. V lost 6 bases and J lost 3; bases outside the gene matches: 3. Germline V gene lookup returns CDR1 MNHNS and CDR2 SASEGT.

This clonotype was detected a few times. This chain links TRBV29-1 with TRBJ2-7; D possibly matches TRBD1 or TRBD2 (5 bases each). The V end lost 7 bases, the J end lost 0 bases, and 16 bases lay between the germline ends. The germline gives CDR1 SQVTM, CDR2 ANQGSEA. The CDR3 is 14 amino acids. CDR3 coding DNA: TGCAGCGGAAGAACAGGTGGGAGCTCCTACGAGCAGTACTTC. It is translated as CSGRTGGSSYEQYF.

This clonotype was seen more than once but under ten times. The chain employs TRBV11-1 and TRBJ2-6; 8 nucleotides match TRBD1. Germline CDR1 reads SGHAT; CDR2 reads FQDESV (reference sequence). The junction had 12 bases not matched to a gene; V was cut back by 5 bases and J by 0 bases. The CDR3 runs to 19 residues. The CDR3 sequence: CASSLDRDRSFSGANVLTF. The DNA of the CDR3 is TGTGCCAGCAGCCTAGACAGGGACAGGTCCTTCTCTGGGGCCAACGTCCTGACTTTC.

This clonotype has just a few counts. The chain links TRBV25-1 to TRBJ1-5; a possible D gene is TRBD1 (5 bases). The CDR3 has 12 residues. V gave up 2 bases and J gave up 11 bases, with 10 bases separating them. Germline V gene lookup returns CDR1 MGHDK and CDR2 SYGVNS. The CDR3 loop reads CASSELVGAQHF. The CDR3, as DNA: TGTGCCAGCAGTGAACTGGTGGGGGCCCAGCATTTT.

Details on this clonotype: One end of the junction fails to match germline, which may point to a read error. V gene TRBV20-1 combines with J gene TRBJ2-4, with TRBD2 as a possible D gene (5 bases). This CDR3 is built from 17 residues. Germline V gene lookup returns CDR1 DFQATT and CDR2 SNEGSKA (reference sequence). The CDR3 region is CSTRDPRPDLAKNIQYF. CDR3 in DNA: TGCAGTACTAGAGATCCCCGACCGGATCTAGCCAAAAACATTCAGTACTTC.

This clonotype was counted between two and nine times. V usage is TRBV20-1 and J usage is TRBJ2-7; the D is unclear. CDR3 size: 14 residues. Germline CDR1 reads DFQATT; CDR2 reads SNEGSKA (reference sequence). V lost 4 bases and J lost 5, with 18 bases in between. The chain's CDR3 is CSATPGTPRDEQYF. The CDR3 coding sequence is TGCAGTGCTACTCCCGGTACCCCTCGAGACGAGCAGTACTTC.

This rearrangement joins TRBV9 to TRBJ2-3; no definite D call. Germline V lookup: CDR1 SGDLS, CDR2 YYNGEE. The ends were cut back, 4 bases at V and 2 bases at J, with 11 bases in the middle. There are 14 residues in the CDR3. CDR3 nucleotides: TGTGCCAGCAGCTCCTCGGACCTCACAGATACGCAGTATTTT. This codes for CASSSSDLTDTQYF. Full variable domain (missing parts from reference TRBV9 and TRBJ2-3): DSGVTQTPKHLITATGQRVTLRCSPRSGDLSVYWYQQSLDQGLQFLIQYYNGEERAKGNILERFSAQQFPDLHSELNLSSLELGDSALYFCASSSSDLTDTQYFGPGTRLTVL.

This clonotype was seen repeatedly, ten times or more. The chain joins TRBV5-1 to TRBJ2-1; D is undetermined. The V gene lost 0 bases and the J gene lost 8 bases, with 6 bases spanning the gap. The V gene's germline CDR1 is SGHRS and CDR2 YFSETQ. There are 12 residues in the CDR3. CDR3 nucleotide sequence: TGCGCCAGCAGCTTGGCCCAGGATGAGCAGTTCTTC. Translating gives CASSLAQDEQFF. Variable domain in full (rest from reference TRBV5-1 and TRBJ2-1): KAGVTQTPRYLIKTRGQQVTLSCSPISGHRSVSWYQQTPGQGLQFLFEYFSETQRNKGNFPGRFSGRQFSNSRSEMNVSTLELGDSALYLCASSLAQDEQFFGPGTRLTVL.

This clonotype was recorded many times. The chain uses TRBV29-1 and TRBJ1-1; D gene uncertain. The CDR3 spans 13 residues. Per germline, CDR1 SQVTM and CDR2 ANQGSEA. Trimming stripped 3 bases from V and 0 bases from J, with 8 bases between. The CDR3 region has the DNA TGCAGCGTTGATGGCAACATGAACACTGAAGCTTTCTTT. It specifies CSVDGNMNTEAFF.

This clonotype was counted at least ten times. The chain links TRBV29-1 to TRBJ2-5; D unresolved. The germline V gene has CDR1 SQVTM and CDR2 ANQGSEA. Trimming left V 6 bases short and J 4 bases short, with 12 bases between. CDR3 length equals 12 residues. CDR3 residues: CSVVTLGETQYF. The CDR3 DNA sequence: TGCAGCGTCGTAACGTTAGGAGAGACCCAGTACTTC. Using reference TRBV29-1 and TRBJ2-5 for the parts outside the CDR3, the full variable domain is SAVISQKPSRDICQRGTSLTIQCQVDSQVTMMFWYRQQPGQSLTLIATANQGSEATYESGFVIDKFPISRPNLTFSTLTVSNMSPEDSSIYLCSVVTLGETQYFGPGTRLLVL.

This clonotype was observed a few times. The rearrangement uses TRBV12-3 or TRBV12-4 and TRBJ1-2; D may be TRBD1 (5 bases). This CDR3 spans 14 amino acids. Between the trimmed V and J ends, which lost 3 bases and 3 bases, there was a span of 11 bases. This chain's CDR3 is CASSLRGADYGYTF. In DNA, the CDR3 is TGTGCCAGCAGTTTGCGGGGCGCTGACTATGGCTACACCTTC.

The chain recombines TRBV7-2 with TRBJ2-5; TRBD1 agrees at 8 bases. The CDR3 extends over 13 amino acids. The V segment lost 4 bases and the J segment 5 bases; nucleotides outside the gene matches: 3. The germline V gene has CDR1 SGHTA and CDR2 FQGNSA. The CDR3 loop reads CASSWTGTETQYF. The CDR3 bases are TGTGCCAGCAGCTGGACAGGGACCGAGACCCAGTACTTC.

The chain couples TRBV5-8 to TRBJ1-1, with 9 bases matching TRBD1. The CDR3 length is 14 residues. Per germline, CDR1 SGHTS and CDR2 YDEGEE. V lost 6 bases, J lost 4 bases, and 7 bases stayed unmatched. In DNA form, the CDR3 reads TGTGCCAGCAAGATACAGGGGGCAGGCACTGAAGCTTTCTTT. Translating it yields CASKIQGAGTEAFF.